The rows below give T cell receptor beta chains drawn from one sample of a study of cytomegalovirus exposure and HLA in healthy donors. Produced via immunoSEQ multiplex PCR; TCRdb's table is partial and in-frame only. The table includes about 150,000 clones, over 60% detected once. Sequenced input: PBMCs. Every receptor here comes from a woman aged 30 to 39 in good health and CMV-seropositive. The CDR3 runs from the conserved cysteine through the conserved F or W. The order of the fields is clone size, V gene, D gene, J gene, CDR3 protein, CDR3 DNA. The D gene is left open where the match is weak. The size of a clone is reported for some rows only, either as once, few or many, or as a class for expanded clones.

>few|TRBV6-6|NA|TRBJ1-6
CASSYPSLYNSPLHF
TGTGCCAGCAGTTACCCGAGCCTCTATAATTCACCCCTCCACTTT
>few|TRBV21-1|NA|TRBJ1-1
CASSISVPEAFF
TGTGCCAGCAGCATTTCGGTCCCTGAAGCTTTCTTT
>NA|TRBV6-5|TRBD2|TRBJ2-1
CASSYGSGLRHGEQFF
TGTGCCAGCAGTTACGGGTCGGGACTACGGCATGGCGAGCAGTTCTTC
>few|TRBV2|TRBD1|TRBJ2-6
CASSEGQGVSGANVLTF
TGTGCCAGCAGTGAAGGACAGGGTGTGTCTGGGGCCAACGTCCTGACTTTC
>NA|TRBV5-4|NA|TRBJ2-7
CASSLAGFHEQYF
TGTGCCAGCAGCTTGGCCGGTTTCCACGAGCAGTACTTC
>NA|TRBV10-3|NA|TRBJ2-2
CAIRGTGLDELFF
TGTGCCATCAGGGGCACGGGACTGGACGAGCTGTTTTTT
>NA|TRBV29-1|TRBD1|TRBJ1-5
CSVVIGGNNQPQHF
TGCAGCGTCGTGATAGGGGGCAACAATCAGCCCCAGCATTTT
>NA|TRBV5-1|TRBD1|TRBJ2-7
CASREDPGTASYEQYF
TGCGCCAGCAGGGAAGATCCCGGGACAGCGAGCTACGAGCAGTACTTC
>NA|TRBV5-6|TRBD1|TRBJ2-1
CASSPTRGQGYNEQFF
TGTGCCAGCAGCCCCACCCGCGGACAGGGATACAATGAGCAGTTCTTC
>NA|TRBV11-2|NA|TRBJ1-2
CASSTLDPLNYGYTF
TGTGCCAGCAGCACCCTAGACCCGCTTAACTATGGCTACACCTTC
>NA|TRBV7-9|TRBD2|TRBJ2-3
CASSQGTSLWTDTQYF
TGTGCCAGCAGCCAAGGGACTAGCCTTTGGACAGATACGCAGTATTTT
>NA|TRBV11-2|TRBD1|TRBJ1-3
CASSLVPTGYARSGNTIYF
TGTGCCAGCAGCTTAGTTCCGACAGGGTACGCTAGGTCTGGAAACACCATATATTTT
>NA|TRBV5-1|NA|TRBJ1-2
CASSLGGTSNYGYTF
TGCGCCAGCAGCTTGGGTGGGACATCTAACTATGGCTACACCTTC
>NA|TRBV23-1|NA|TRBJ2-7
CASSQCGEQGGLYEQYF
TGCGCCAGCAGTCAATGTGGGGAACAGGGAGGGCTCTACGAGCAGTACTTC
>few|TRBV29-1|TRBD2|TRBJ2-7
CSSLAGGGYEQYF
TGCAGCTCTTTAGCGGGAGGAGGATACGAGCAGTACTTC
>few|TRBV18|NA|TRBJ1-1
CASSTNLIGTEAFF
TGTGCCAGCTCAACCAACCTTATCGGGACTGAAGCTTTCTTT
>NA|TRBV5-1|NA|TRBJ2-7
CASSTRTANEQYF
TGCGCCAGCAGCACCAGGACAGCTAACGAGCAGTACTTC
>NA|TRBV14|NA|TRBJ2-1
CASSHPGGIEQFF
TGTGCCAGCAGCCACCCGGGTGGTATTGAGCAGTTCTTC
>NA|TRBV30|NA|TRBJ2-7
CAWGPFFYEQYF
TGTGCCTGGGGCCCCTTCTTCTACGAGCAGTACTTC
>NA|TRBV6-5|NA|TRBJ1-5
CASSYNMANQPQHF
TGTGCCAGCAGTTACAATATGGCTAATCAGCCCCAGCATTTT
>NA|TRBV2|NA|TRBJ1-1
CASNYPDRLNTEAFF
TGTGCCAGCAACTACCCAGACAGACTGAACACTGAAGCTTTCTTT
>NA|TRBV5-1|TRBD1|TRBJ2-7
CASSAGGTGRGYEQYF
TGCGCCAGCAGCGCTGGAGGGACAGGGAGGGGGTACGAGCAGTACTTC
>NA|TRBV6-1|TRBD1|TRBJ1-3
CASSVGAGGSNTIYF
TGTGCCAGCAGTGTGGGGGCAGGGGGGTCAAACACCATATATTTT
>NA|TRBV2|NA|TRBJ2-7
CATVVYKGPTYEQYF
TGTGCCACCGTTGTTTATAAGGGGCCGACCTACGAGCAGTACTTC
>few|TRBV5-6|NA|TRBJ1-6
CASSPSVSYNSPLHF
TGTGCCAGCAGCCCCAGTGTCTCCTATAATTCACCCCTCCACTTT
>NA|TRBV2|TRBD2|TRBJ2-1
CASRRAGGPYNEQFF
TGTGCCAGCAGGAGAGCGGGAGGGCCCTACAATGAGCAGTTCTTC
>NA|TRBV27|NA|TRBJ1-2
CASRTAGGGYTF
TGTGCCAGCAGGACCGCCGGGGGTGGCTACACCTTC
>NA|TRBV2|NA|TRBJ1-2
CASILGGANGYTF
TGTGCCAGCATCCTAGGGGGGGCGAACGGCTACACCTTC
>NA|TRBV5-1|NA|TRBJ2-3
CASSSGITRDTQYF
TGCGCCAGCAGCTCGGGGATTACTCGAGATACGCAGTATTTT
>NA|TRBV6-5|TRBD2|TRBJ2-1
CASSFTSVSYNEQFF
TGTGCCAGCAGTTTTACTAGCGTTTCCTACAATGAGCAGTTCTTC
>few|TRBV28|NA|TRBJ2-7
CASSYSPGHNYEQYF
TGTGCCAGCAGCTATTCGCCGGGACATAACTACGAGCAGTACTTC
>few|TRBV7-8|TRBD1|TRBJ1-2
CASRAWGPGGVGGDYGYTF
TGTGCCAGCAGAGCGTGGGGGCCAGGGGGCGTGGGGGGGGACTATGGCTACACCTTC
>NA|TRBV4-1|TRBD2|TRBJ2-2
CASSQESLSGSRLFF
TGCGCCAGCAGCCAAGAATCCCTAAGCGGGAGTAGACTGTTTTTT
>NA|TRBV2|NA|TRBJ2-5
CASPLSETQYF
TGTGCCAGCCCTTTAAGCGAGACCCAGTACTTC
>NA|TRBV13|NA|TRBJ2-7
CASTGRGREQYF
TGTGCCAGCACGGGCAGGGGACGCGAGCAGTACTTC
>once|TRBV5-6|NA|TRBJ2-2
CASSSSAGELFF
TGTGCCAGCAGCTCCAGCGCCGGGGAGCTGTTTTTT
>NA|TRBV4-1|NA|TRBJ1-1
CASSQGAMDTAFF
TGCGCCAGCAGCCAAGGGGCGATGGATACGGCTTTCTTT
>few|TRBV29-1|NA|TRBJ2-4
CSVAFWASKNIQYF
TGCAGCGTGGCGTTTTGGGCGTCCAAAAACATTCAGTACTTC
>NA|TRBV29-1|TRBD1|TRBJ1-5
CSVIQGRGQPQHF
TGCAGCGTGATACAGGGGAGAGGACAGCCCCAGCATTTT
>NA|TRBV2|NA|TRBJ2-5
CASSDGGGSPQETQYF
TGTGCCAGCAGTGACGGGGGTGGGTCCCCACAAGAGACCCAGTACTTC
>few|TRBV29-1|TRBD1|TRBJ1-2
CSVDRTHGYTF
TGCAGCGTGGACAGGACTCATGGCTACACCTTC
>NA|TRBV10-3|NA|TRBJ1-1
CAISETRKTEAFF
TGTGCCATCAGTGAGACCAGGAAGACTGAAGCTTTCTTT
>NA|TRBV27|TRBD2|TRBJ2-1
CAGSGGPPGGEQFF
TGTGCCGGATCGGGGGGGCCCCCGGGTGGTGAGCAGTTCTTC
>NA|TRBV30|NA|TRBJ2-3
CAWNKVNGADTQYF
TGTGCCTGGAATAAGGTGAATGGAGCAGATACGCAGTATTTT
>NA|TRBV19|NA|TRBJ1-3
CASSSGTRGYGNTIYF
TGTGCCAGTAGTAGTGGGACCAGGGGATACGGAAACACCATATATTTT
>NA|TRBV30|NA|TRBJ1-4
CASQGIGTNEKLFF
TGTGCCTCACAGGGTATTGGAACTAATGAAAAACTGTTTTTT
>few|TRBV6-6|NA|TRBJ2-3
CASSYSSRTDTQYF
TGTGCCAGCAGTTACTCAAGCCGCACAGATACGCAGTATTTT
>few|TRBV15|TRBD1|TRBJ1-4
CATSRDPRTGFEKLFF
TGTGCCACCAGCAGAGATCCCCGGACAGGGTTTGAAAAACTGTTTTTT
>NA|TRBV5-1|TRBD2|TRBJ2-7
CASSHPGLAGLSYEQYF
TGCGCCAGCAGCCACCCTGGGCTAGCGGGCCTCTCCTACGAGCAGTACTTC
>NA|TRBV30|NA|TRBJ1-3
CAWTSFAGGNTIYF
TGTGCCTGGACCTCTTTTGCAGGTGGAAACACCATATATTTT
>NA|TRBV6-4|NA|TRBJ2-7
CASSDEAGWQGRGNEQYF
TGTGCCAGCAGTGACGAGGCAGGCTGGCAGGGTAGGGGAAACGAGCAGTACTTC